A selection of T cell receptor beta chains follows, all from one sample in a study of blood T cell repertoires in COVID-19. Assay used: immunoSEQ multiplex PCR; TCRdb lists only in-frame clones, some missing. The sample carries 150,000 to 200,000 clones, over 75% recorded once. The sample consisted of PBMCs or T cells enriched from blood (not recorded which). These TCRs come from a woman between 18 and 30 years old who had recovered from COVID-19. The CDR3 runs from the conserved cysteine through the conserved F or W. The D gene is left open where the match is weak. Clone size is stated in some rows and not others, as once, few, many or a class when expanded.

j_call d_call cdr3_length v_call clone_size cdr3_nt cdr3_aa
TRBJ2-7 NA 14 TRBV7-8 NA TGTGCCAGCAGGCGAGTGACAGGAAGCTACGAGCAGTACTTC CASRRVTGSYEQYF
TRBJ1-5 TRBD1 15 TRBV19 NA TGTGCCAGTAGTGTGGGCAGGGGGCGCAATCAGCCCCAGCATTTT CASSVGRGRNQPQHF
TRBJ2-5 NA 14 TRBV19 NA TGTGCCAGTAGTATCACCGGCGGTGGGGAGACCCAGTACTTC CASSITGGGETQYF
TRBJ2-1 NA 17 TRBV5-5 NA TGTGCCAGCAGCTCTAGTGGGGACTCCGCAGCGTACGATGAGCAGTTCTTC CASSSSGDSAAYDEQFF
TRBJ1-4 NA 16 TRBV7-9 once TGTGCCAGCAGCTCAGGCGGTCCAGGGACTAATGAAAAACTGTTTTTT CASSSGGPGTNEKLFF
TRBJ1-4 TRBD1 15 TRBV7-4 NA TGTGCCAGCAGCGCGGACAGGGAAGGGAGTGAAAAACTGTTTTTT CASSADREGSEKLFF
TRBJ2-7 TRBD2 18 TRBV7-8 NA TGTGCCAGCAGCTTCCTCCCGGGGACTAGCGGGAGTATCGACGAGCAGTACTTC CASSFLPGTSGSIDEQYF
TRBJ2-1 NA 12 TRBV2 NA TGTGCCAGCAGTGTAGTGTATAATGAGCAGTTCTTC CASSVVYNEQFF
TRBJ2-7 TRBD1 13 TRBV3-1/TRBV3-2 NA TGTGCCAGCAGCCAAGGTCAGGGGGAAGAGCAGTACTTC CASSQGQGEEQYF
TRBJ2-1 NA 15 TRBV10-3 once TGTGCCATCATGGCTAGCGCGAGCTCCTACAATGAGCAGTTCTTC CAIMASASSYNEQFF
TRBJ2-1 TRBD1 12 TRBV7-9 few TGTGCCAGCAGGGACAGGGAATTGGAGCAGTTCTTC CASRDRELEQFF
TRBJ1-2 TRBD1 9 TRBV7-9 NA TGTGCCATCGGGACAGTCCACACCTTC CAIGTVHTF
TRBJ2-7 TRBD1 13 TRBV27 NA TGTGCCAGCAGTCCGGACAGGCTCTACGAGCAGTACTTC CASSPDRLYEQYF
TRBJ2-1 TRBD1 17 TRBV28 NA TGTGCCAGCACCCCCCCGTGGACAGGGTTTCGGAACAATGAGCAGTTCTTC CASTPPWTGFRNNEQFF
TRBJ2-3 TRBD2 15 TRBV7-3 once TGTGCCAGCAGCCCGGGACTAGGAAGCACAGATACGCAGTATTTT CASSPGLGSTDTQYF
TRBJ1-2 NA 13 TRBV16 NA TGTGCCAGCAGCCAACGCCCGGACTATGGCTACACCTTC CASSQRPDYGYTF
TRBJ1-5 NA 15 TRBV28 NA TGTGCCAGCAGACAGACAGGCGCTAGCAATCAGCCCCAGCATTTT CASRQTGASNQPQHF
TRBJ2-1 NA 18 TRBV9 NA TGTGCCAGCAGCGTAGATTGGTTAGGAGGGGGCGAGGACAATGAGCAGTTCTTC CASSVDWLGGGEDNEQFF
TRBJ2-1 TRBD1 13 TRBV5-8 NA TGTGCCAGCCGAAGCAGGGGGCTAGGTGAGCAGTTCTTC CASRSRGLGEQFF
TRBJ2-1 TRBD2 16 TRBV4-1 NA TGCGCCAGCAGCGGCCTTACTAGCGGTACAACCAATGAGCAGTTCTTC CASSGLTSGTTNEQFF
TRBJ2-7 TRBD2 15 TRBV4-1 NA TGCGCCAGCAGCCCGGGGACTAGCGCCGGCTACGAGCAGTACTTC CASSPGTSAGYEQYF
TRBJ2-1 TRBD2 18 TRBV27 NA TGTGCCAGCAGTTTAGGGACTAGCGGGAGGACTCCCTACAATGAGCAGTTCTTC CASSLGTSGRTPYNEQFF
TRBJ1-6 NA 16 TRBV3-1/TRBV3-2 NA TGTGCCAGCAGCCGGGGTGGTTCGGGGTTCGATTCACCCCTCCACTTT CASSRGGSGFDSPLHF
TRBJ2-7 NA 15 TRBV5-3 NA TGTGCCAGACCGCAAACAGGGAGTGGGCTGGCGGTGCAGTACTTC CARPQTGSGLAVQYF
TRBJ2-1 TRBD1 14 TRBV7-9 NA TGTGCCAGCAGCTTAGCGACAGGGGTCAATGAGCAGTTCTTC CASSLATGVNEQFF
TRBJ1-5 NA 15 TRBV21-1 few TGTGCCAGCAGCAAAGTGACTCGGGGCAATCAGCCCCAGCATTTT CASSKVTRGNQPQHF
TRBJ1-4 TRBD1 16 TRBV29-1 NA TGCAGCGTGGGGGGTGAGGGACAGGCCTATAATGAAAAACTGTTTTTT CSVGGEGQAYNEKLFF
TRBJ1-6 TRBD1 15 TRBV7-2 NA TGTGCCAGCAGCCCAGGGGGTGGTTATAATTCACCCCTCCACTTT CASSPGGGYNSPLHF
TRBJ1-5 NA 15 TRBV30 NA TGTGCCTGGAGTGTACAGCAGGGTAGCAATCAGCCCCAGCATTTT CAWSVQQGSNQPQHF
TRBJ2-3 NA 14 TRBV5-8 NA TGTGCCAGCAGCCTCAGGACTAGCACAGATACGCAGTATTTT CASSLRTSTDTQYF
TRBJ1-4 NA 14 TRBV28 NA TGTGCCAGCAGTTTTAGGACAGTTAGGGAAAAACTGTTTTTT CASSFRTVREKLFF
TRBJ1-1 TRBD1 15 TRBV5-1 NA TGCGCCAGCAGCTTGGGGACAGGGTGGGACACTGAAGCTTTCTTT CASSLGTGWDTEAFF
TRBJ1-4 NA 14 TRBV7-9 NA TGTGCCAGCGGCCAACAGCCGCCTAATGAAAAACTGTTTTTT CASGQQPPNEKLFF